This TCR beta chain was sequenced for a study of T-cell memory formation after mild COVID-19. The overall study: TCR clusters largely stayed donor specific. Study observations and caveats: Pre-infection memory contained some responding clones, which suggested that cross-reactive memory had joined. Clones that got smaller from day 15 to 85 had even CD4/CD8, while clones growing later tipped toward CD4+.

A single record per CDR3 protein comes from TCRdb applying MiXCR to the 5' RACE reads. The sample holds 560,000 or so distinct CDR3 sequences, 15% to 20% seen once. As concerns this clonotype: Its antigen is not known.

CDR3 size: 16 residues. V was pared by 2 bases and J by 8 bases, with 18 bases between. Germline V gene sequence: CDR1 SGHTA, CDR2 FQGTGA. This sequence originates from an adult woman who had mild COVID-19 (a few samples of this study predate the infection). Cell type and time point are not known. The specimen sequenced was PBMCs or a T cell subset sorted from them (not recorded which). The chain joins TRBV7-3 to TRBJ2-2; D might be TRBD2 (5 bases). The chain's CDR3 is CASSLYEGHSSGELFF. For the CDR3, the DNA is TGTGCCAGCAGCTTATATGAGGGCCACTCATCTGGGGAGCTGTTTTTT.